This TCR beta chain was profiled in a study of blood T cell repertoires in COVID-19. Measured with immunoSEQ multiplex PCR; TCRdb has only the in-frame clones, and not every one. The sample shows 150,000 or so clones, around 92% of them seen only once. The sample was peripheral blood. The receptor's source is a man younger than 40 with COVID-19, enrolled during active disease.

The CDR3 DNA sequence: TGTGCCAGTAGTTCGACAGCGATCTCGTACTATGGCTACACCTTC. Its protein is CASSSTAISYYGYTF. V and J are TRBV19 and TRBJ1-2, with D maybe TRBD1 (5 bases). The CDR3 extends over 15 amino acids. Trimming pared 5 bases from V and 3 bases from J, leaving 16 bases between. CDR1 is LNHDA, CDR2 SQIVND, per germline (reference sequence).